The clone carrying this TCR beta chain was recorded at least ten times. The germline CDR1 and CDR2 sequences are MDHEN and SYDVKM. The ends were cut back, 6 bases at V and 5 bases at J, with 19 bases in the middle. The CDR3 loop spans 15 amino acids. These data come from a study of regulatory T cells in long-lasting Graves disease. Arm-PCR of CDR3 regions and iRepertoire HTBI primers were used to build TCR beta libraries. In TCRdb, the multiplex PCR reads were re-called with MiXCR into one record per CDR3 protein. This sample has roughly 380,000 distinct CDR3 sequences, with roughly 17% found just once. Time point in this sample: newly diagnosed GD, antithyroid drugs for less than 3 months. PBMC RNA was the source of the TCR library. The same sample was also studied in work on T cells in Graves' hyperthyroidism and ophthalmopathy.

The J gene is TRBJ1-2, the V gene TRBV28; weak D call: TRBD1 (6 bases). The origin of this receptor is a man in his forties with Graves disease. Specimen: peripheral blood mononuclear cells (PBMCs), collected at new diagnosis, from a patient treated with antithyroid drugs. The CDR3 DNA is TGTGCCAGCAGAGCCCGCACGTCGGGACAATATGGCTACACCTTC. Translation gives CASRARTSGQYGYTF.